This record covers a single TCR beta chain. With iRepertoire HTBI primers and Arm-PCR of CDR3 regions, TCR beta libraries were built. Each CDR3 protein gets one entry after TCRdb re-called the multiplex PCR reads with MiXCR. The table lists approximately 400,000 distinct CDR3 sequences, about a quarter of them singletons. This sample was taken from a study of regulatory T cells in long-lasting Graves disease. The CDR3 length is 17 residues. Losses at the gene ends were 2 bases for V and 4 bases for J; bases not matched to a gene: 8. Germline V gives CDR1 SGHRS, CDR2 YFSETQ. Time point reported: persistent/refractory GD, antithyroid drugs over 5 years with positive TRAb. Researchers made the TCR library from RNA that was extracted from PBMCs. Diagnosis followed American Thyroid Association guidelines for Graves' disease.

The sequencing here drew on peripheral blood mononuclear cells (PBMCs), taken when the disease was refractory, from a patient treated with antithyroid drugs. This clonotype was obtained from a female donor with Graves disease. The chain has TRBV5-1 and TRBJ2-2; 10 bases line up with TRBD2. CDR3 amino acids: CASSFKREGGSTGELFF. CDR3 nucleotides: TGCGCCAGCAGCTTCAAGCGGGAGGGGGGTTCCACCGGGGAGCTGTTTTTT.